This TCR beta chain originates from a study of blood T cell repertoires in COVID-19. Study-wide background: Acute and convalescent COVID-19 samples came from the United States, Italy and Spain. Nucleic acid was either cDNA or gDNA, and it came from T cells, B-cell-depleted T cells, or PBMCs.

Original processing notes: Estimation of nucleated cell counts relied on the amplification of reference gene primers. The assay was immunoSEQ multiplex PCR, and TCRdb's table has in-frame clones only and misses some. That table furnishes V, J and clone size, whereas the DNA furnished D and trimming. The sample shows 190,000 or so clones, about 95% of them seen only once. Looked up from germline, CDR1 is SGHNT and CDR2 is YYREEE (reference sequence). With V trimmed by 4 bases and J by 2 bases, 5 bases remained unmatched. This CDR3 has 14 residues. The receptor comes from a man aged 30-40 years with COVID-19, enrolled during active disease. The chain employs TRBV5-4 and TRBJ2-7, with TRBD1 matching 8 bases. Input material: peripheral blood. The CDR3 bases are TGTGCCAGCAGCACGAAGACAGGGGCCTACGAGCAGTACTTC. Amino acid sequence: CASSTKTGAYEQYF.